The table lists the clone carrying this TCR beta chain with a few counts. At the DNA level, this CDR3 is encoded by other sequences in the same sample as well. This sample was taken from a study of CD8+ T cells in alopecia areata. The CDR3 covers 12 residues. CDR1 is GTSNPN and CDR2 is SVGIG in the germline V gene (reference sequence). Trimming left V 0 bases short and J 3 bases short, with 4 bases between. Reverse transcribed after extraction, RNA yielded cDNA as the sequencing template. Profiling relied on immunoSEQ multiplex PCR, and the TCRdb table lists in-frame clones only, not all of them. The table shows 220,000 or so clones, with 57% occurring only once.

The material was CD4+ T cells sorted from blood, obtained at week 0. This clonotype was obtained from a human donor with alopecia areata. This chain connects TRBV30 to TRBJ2-3, with no clear D. The CDR3 nucleotides are TGTGCCTGGAGTGTCAGTACAGATACGCAGTATTTT. Translated, it gives CAWSVSTDTQYF.